Listed here is a single T cell receptor (beta chain). No antigen is known for it. Both 60 Vbeta primers and 13 Jbeta primers went into the PCR. Sequenced by immunoSEQ multiplex PCR; TCRdb stores in-frame clones only, minus some. This sample has 150,000 to 200,000 clones, with roughly 80% found just once. The record originates from a study of cytomegalovirus exposure and HLA in healthy donors. Study outcomes and limitations: CMV serostatus was the only recorded immune exposure for donors. Several top significant clusters appeared, in a later analysis, to be linked to common viral pathogens. Previously analyzed data showed that most TCR beta V segments were productive at a frequency of about 87% or about 30%. A later analysis linked a missense variant in DCLRE1C to the trimming of TCR beta V and J genes.

This TCR was sampled from a boy aged 10-17 years in good health and CMV-seronegative. Material: PBMCs.

CDR3 in amino acids: CASSPSGGGNQPQHF. CDR3 nucleotide sequence: TGTGCCAGCAGCCCCTCAGGGGGCGGCAATCAGCCCCAGCATTTT. The chain couples TRBV13 to TRBJ1-5; TRBD1 agrees at 8 bases. The CDR3 is 15 amino acids. The germline V gene has CDR1 PRHDT and CDR2 FYEKMQ (reference sequence). Germline trimming cut 5 bases from V and 2 bases from J; bases unmatched to any gene: 5. Full variable domain (rest looked up from reference TRBV13 and TRBJ1-5): AAGVIQSPRHLIKEKRETATLKCYPIPRHDTVYWYQQGPGQDPQFLISFYEKMQSDKGSIPDRFSAQQFSDYHSELNMSSLELGDSALYFCASSPSGGGNQPQHFGDGTRLSIL.